What follows are 19 T cell receptor beta chains derived from one specimen sequenced in a study of stem cell transplantation in POMP-related autoinflammatory disease. The data were produced by immunoSEQ multiplex PCR, yet TCRdb's version contains in-frame clones alone and is incomplete. The data contain some 69,000 clones, approximately 91% of them seen just once; the ten biggest clones take up about 0.69%. The specimen was CD4+ T cells from PBMCs, collected after stem cell transplantation. The source is a human patient with POMP-related autoinflammation and immune dysregulation (PRAID). Some T cells may originate from the graft donor.

This clone appeared a single time. The gene calls are TRBV27 and TRBJ2-3, with D possibly being TRBD2 (5 bases). The CDR3 is 14 residues long. V lost 5 bases and J lost 7, with 16 bases in between. Germline lookup yields CDR1 MNHEY and CDR2 SMNVEV (reference sequence). The CDR3 reads CASSPYRGLNTQYF. In DNA, the CDR3 is TGTGCCAGCAGTCCCTATCGGGGATTGAATACGCAGTATTTT.

The genes are TRBV6-2 or TRBV6-3 and TRBJ1-5; D call uncertain. The CDR3 is 14 amino acids. V lost 4 bases and J lost 0, with 7 bases in between. Germline V gene sequence: CDR1 MNHEY, CDR2 SVGEGT. The CDR3 region is CASSSPYSNQPQHF. CDR3 in DNA: TGTGCCAGCAGTTCTCCGTATAGCAATCAGCCCCAGCATTTT.

This chain joins TRBV16 and TRBJ2-2; 7 nucleotides line up with TRBD2. Per germline, CDR1 KGHSY and CDR2 FQNENV. V lost 5 bases to trimming and J lost 6 bases; unmatched junction nucleotides: 15. The length of the CDR3 is 17 residues. The CDR3 loop is CASSKTRAGVTAGELFF. The CDR3 DNA is TGTGCCAGCAGCAAGACTAGGGCGGGAGTCACGGCCGGGGAGCTGTTTTTT.

The chain links TRBV5-1 to TRBJ2-7, with D possibly being TRBD2 (6 bases). Germline CDR1 SGHRS, CDR2 YFSETQ. The CDR3 has 16 amino acids. Between the trimmed V and J ends, which lost 0 bases and 3 bases, there was a span of 16 bases. The CDR3: CASSLGDGSKIYEQYF. The CDR3 region has the DNA TGCGCCAGCAGCTTGGGAGACGGGAGTAAGATCTACGAGCAGTACTTC.

The genes are TRBV3-1 (or the pseudogene TRBV3-2) and TRBJ2-3, with D possibly being TRBD1 or TRBD2 (5 bases each). The ends were cut back, 0 bases at V and 6 bases at J, with 7 bases in the middle. The CDR3 sequence is 13 residues long. Germline lookup yields CDR1 LGHDT and CDR2 YNNKEL (reference sequence). CDR3 DNA: TGTGCCAGCAGCCAAGAATGGGGGGATACGCAGTATTTT. Translated: CASSQEWGDTQYF.

The V and J genes are TRBV5-1 and TRBJ1-1; D is ambiguous. CDR1 and CDR2 (germline): SGHRS, YFSETQ. The CDR3 is 13 residues long. V lost 2 bases and J lost 1, with 6 bases in between. The CDR3, as DNA: TGCGCCAGCAGCTTAGCGGAGAACACTGAAGCTTTCTTT. Translated, it gives CASSLAENTEAFF.

In DNA form, the CDR3 reads TGCGCCAGCAGTGAGAGTTGGCCGGCCGAGCAGTACGTC. This sequence encodes CASSESWPAEQYV. The chain has TRBV10-2 and TRBJ2-7; D is undetermined. CDR3 size: 13 residues. The V gene's germline CDR1 is WSHSY and CDR2 SAAADI. Trimming removed 2 bases at V and 6 bases at J, with 11 bases between.

The rearrangement uses TRBV2 and TRBJ2-1; tentatively, D is TRBD2 (6 bases). Germline V gene lookup returns CDR1 SNHLY and CDR2 FYNNEI. The V end was cut by 7 bases, the J end by 1 base, with 11 bases between. The CDR3 contains 14 residues. CDR3 sequence: CASTRDSSYNEQFF. CDR3 in DNA: TGTGCCAGCACCCGGGACTCTTCCTACAATGAGCAGTTCTTC.

The genes are TRBV6-5 and TRBJ1-2, with TRBD1 matching 9 bases. Per germline, CDR1 MNHEY and CDR2 SVGAGI. The J segment lost 6 bases and the V segment lost 6 bases, leaving 5 bases of the junction unmatched. The CDR3 spans 13 residues. CDR3 sequence: CASSSGTGNGYTF. CDR3 in DNA: TGTGCCAGCAGCTCCGGGACAGGGAATGGCTACACCTTC.

V is TRBV29-1 and J is TRBJ2-1; D remains ambiguous. Trimming took off 4 bases at V and 1 base at J, with 11 bases between the two ends. Germline V gene data show CDR1 as SQVTM and CDR2 as ANQGSEA. The CDR3 is made up of 14 amino acids. The CDR3 bases are TGCAGCGTTGGAAGGAGCCTGTCCTACAATGAGCAGTTCTTC. It is translated as CSVGRSLSYNEQFF.

The V call is TRBV18, the J call TRBJ2-3; no definite D call. Germline lookup yields CDR1 KGHSH and CDR2 LQKENI. The CDR3 loop spans 16 amino acids. The V and J ends lost 4 bases and 2 bases respectively, with 16 bases between them. In DNA, the CDR3 is TGTGCCAGCTCACTACATATCCAGGAATACACAGATACGCAGTATTTT. Its protein product is CASSLHIQEYTDTQYF.

The chain uses TRBV5-1 and TRBJ2-1, with 11 bases lining up with TRBD2. This CDR3 region has 15 residues. Germline V gives CDR1 SGHRS, CDR2 YFSETQ. V trimming: 4 bases; J trimming: 4 bases; junction bases outside the gene matches: 4. CDR3 residues: CASSHGTSGYNEQFF. For the CDR3, the DNA is TGCGCCAGCAGCCACGGGACTAGCGGTTACAATGAGCAGTTCTTC.

This chain links TRBV7-6 with TRBJ1-3; D is ambiguous. Deletions cut 0 bases from V and 3 bases from J, with 9 bases between. Per germline, CDR1 SGHVS and CDR2 FNYEAQ. The CDR3 spans 15 residues. The CDR3 coding sequence is TGTGCCAGCAGCTTAGCGCGGGTGGGTGGAAACACCATATATTTT. It is translated as CASSLARVGGNTIYF.

This chain connects TRBV9 to TRBJ2-1; 14 bases line up with TRBD2. The J segment lost 9 bases and the V segment lost 2 bases, leaving 10 bases of the junction unmatched. Germline V gene lookup returns CDR1 SGDLS and CDR2 YYNGEE. This CDR3 contains 17 residues. The CDR3 spells CASSVGVGLAGVGEQFF. The CDR3 coding sequence is TGTGCCAGCAGCGTCGGCGTGGGACTAGCGGGAGTAGGTGAGCAGTTCTTC.

This chain joins TRBV15 and TRBJ2-2; D not certain. V was clipped by 0 bases and J by 2 bases, with 7 bases between them. There are 15 residues in the CDR3. Germline V gene lookup returns CDR1 LNHNV and CDR2 YYDKDF (reference sequence). CDR3 sequence (DNA): TGTGCCACCAGCAGAGACGGCATCAACACCGGGGAGCTGTTTTTT. This gives the protein CATSRDGINTGELFF.

The CDR3 bases are TGTGCCAGCAGCCCGAGCTCCTATAATTCACCCCTCCACTTT. The encoded protein is CASSPSSYNSPLHF. The chain employs TRBV7-3 and TRBJ1-6; D gene unclear. Per germline, CDR1 SGHTA and CDR2 FQGTGA. The V end lost 5 bases, the J end lost 0 bases, and 5 bases lay between the germline ends. The CDR3 has 14 amino acids.

This clone has a single count. The CDR3 DNA reads TGTGCCAGCTCACCGGACAGGGCGGCAGAGACCCAGTACTTC. The encoded protein is CASSPDRAAETQYF. This chain uses TRBV18 with TRBJ2-5, with 8 nucleotides matching TRBD1. J lost 4 bases, V lost 3 bases, and 4 bases had no gene match. CDR3 length equals 14 residues. From germline, CDR1 is KGHSH and CDR2 LQKENI.

The chain employs TRBV18 and TRBJ1-6, with TRBD1 matching over 8 bases. Germline CDR1 KGHSH, CDR2 LQKENI. The J segment lost 8 bases and the V segment lost 6 bases, leaving 6 bases of the junction unmatched. This CDR3 comprises 14 residues. CDR3 bases: TGTGCCAGCTCGCCCGGACAGGGCGATTCACCCCTCCACTTT. Residues: CASSPGQGDSPLHF.

J is TRBJ1-3 and V is TRBV7-2, with 7 bases that match TRBD1. Germline lookup yields CDR1 SGHTA and CDR2 FQGNSA. V was pared by 2 bases and J by 0 bases, with 7 bases of the junction left unmatched. The CDR3 spans 17 residues. In DNA, the CDR3 is TGTGCCAGCAGCTTATACCCGGGACAGTACTCTGGAAACACCATATATTTT. It specifies CASSLYPGQYSGNTIYF.